The clone carrying this TCR beta chain was recorded at least ten times. A J-beta primer mix and a sample-barcoded 5' primer were used in a second PCR of about 7 to 12 cycles. TCRdb passed the 5' RACE reads through MiXCR, listing each CDR3 protein once. Seen here are just over 800,000 distinct CDR3 sequences, about 62% observed once, and the top ten hold roughly 26%. This record belongs to a study of blood T cells in healthy people across ages. The CDR3 covers 20 residues. CDR1 and CDR2 from the germline V gene are SGHRS and YFSETQ. The germline V and J ends were trimmed by 0 bases and 1 base, with 20 bases remaining between them.

Sequenced: blood. The clonotype was recovered from a man aged 25 to 45 in good health. J is TRBJ2-6 and V is TRBV5-1; D remains unclear. CDR3 DNA sequence: TGCGCCAGCAGCTTGGGTGTCAGGTTAGCCCGCAGTTCTGGGGCCAACGTCCTGACTTTC. It encodes CASSLGVRLARSSGANVLTF. The whole variable domain, filled in from reference TRBV5-1 and TRBJ2-6, reads KAGVTQTPRYLIKTRGQQVTLSCSPISGHRSVSWYQQTPGQGLQFLFEYFSETQRNKGNFPGRFSGRQFSNSRSEMNVSTLELGDSALYLCASSLGVRLARSSGANVLTFGAGSRLTVL.